One and the same sample provided the 7 T cell receptor beta chains below, sequenced in a study of T cells in Graves' hyperthyroidism and ophthalmopathy. Amplified regions were TCR beta CDR3 sequences from RNA transcripts. Initially, a first-round RT-PCR of the TCR CDR3 employed the HTBI primer set. Using its own MiXCR run on the multiplex PCR reads, TCRdb lists one record per CDR3 protein. This repertoire shows over 350,000 distinct CDR3 sequences, about 14% found once; its top ten account for over 25%. The sequencing sample was made of blood. The receptors stem from a man aged 45-60 years with Graves' ophthalmopathy.

This chain joins TRBV7-8 and TRBJ2-7, with D tentatively TRBD1 (6 bases). CDR1 SGHVS and CDR2 FQNEAQ come from the germline V gene. Trimming took 5 bases from V and 0 from J, leaving 14 bases between them. The CDR3 extends over 15 amino acids. The CDR3 loop is CASSGGQGSSYEQYF. CDR3 in DNA: TGTGCCAGCAGCGGTGGGCAGGGGAGCTCCTACGAGCAGTACTTC.

This clonotype was recorded many times. V and J are TRBV6-2 or TRBV6-3 and TRBJ2-7; 11 nucleotides agree with TRBD1. The V gene's germline CDR1 is MNHEY and CDR2 SVGEGT. The CDR3 length is 18 residues. Trimming took 5 bases from V and 0 from J; bases not matched to a gene: 12. The DNA for the CDR3 is TGTGCCAGCAGTCAAAGAGGACAGGGGGCGATGAGCTCCTACGAGCAGTACTTC. Its translation is CASSQRGQGAMSSYEQYF.

A few counts support this clonotype. The chain uses TRBV19 and TRBJ1-2, with D possibly TRBD1 on 5 matching bases. There are 13 residues in the CDR3. The V end lost 3 bases, the J end lost 4 bases, and 9 bases lay between the germline ends. Germline CDR1 and CDR2: LNHDA and SQIVND (reference sequence). CDR3: CASSIQGPYGYTF. The CDR3 DNA follows: TGTGCCAGTAGTATCCAGGGTCCCTATGGCTACACCTTC.

This clonotype has at least ten counts. The gene calls are TRBV28 and TRBJ2-3, with 8 bases lining up with TRBD1. J gave up 2 bases and V 2 bases, and 3 bases lay outside the gene matches. The CDR3 is 15 residues long. Germline CDR1 MDHEN, CDR2 SYDVKM. CDR3 coding DNA: TGTGCCAGCAGTTTAGTGGACAGGGTCACAGATACGCAGTATTTT. Encoded protein: CASSLVDRVTDTQYF.

This clonotype has ten or more counts. This sequence joins TRBV7-9 and TRBJ1-1; weak D call: TRBD1 (5 bases). V lost 1 base to trimming and J lost 1 base, with 13 bases between them. CDR1 and CDR2 from the germline V gene are SEHNR and FQNEAQ (reference sequence). CDR3 length: 16 residues. The CDR3 bases are TGTGCCAGCAGCTTAGAGAGATCGAGGGGGAACACTGAAGCTTTCTTT. The encoded protein is CASSLERSRGNTEAFF.

This clonotype was detected a few times. This may arise from a read error, as a much more abundant clone is one base away. The chain employs TRBV24-1 and TRBJ2-5; 7 bases are a match to TRBD2. CDR1 is KGHDR and CDR2 is SFDVKD in the germline V gene. Losses at the gene ends were 3 bases for V and 4 bases for J; bases not matched to a gene: 10. This CDR3 spans 16 amino acids. The CDR3 DNA follows: TGTGCCACCAGTGATCCGACGCCGGGGAGGGCAGAGACCCAGTACTTC. It translates to CATSDPTPGRAETQYF.

This clonotype showed up just a few times. With a much larger clone just one base away, this may be a read error. The chain uses TRBV2 and TRBJ2-5; 8 bases agree with TRBD1. The CDR3 has 16 residues. The germline V gene encodes CDR1 SNHLY and CDR2 FYNNEI. The CDR3 here is CASSEGIDRGQETQHF. CDR3 DNA sequence: TGTGCCAGCAGTGAAGGGATTGACAGGGGCCAAGAGACCCAGCACTTC.